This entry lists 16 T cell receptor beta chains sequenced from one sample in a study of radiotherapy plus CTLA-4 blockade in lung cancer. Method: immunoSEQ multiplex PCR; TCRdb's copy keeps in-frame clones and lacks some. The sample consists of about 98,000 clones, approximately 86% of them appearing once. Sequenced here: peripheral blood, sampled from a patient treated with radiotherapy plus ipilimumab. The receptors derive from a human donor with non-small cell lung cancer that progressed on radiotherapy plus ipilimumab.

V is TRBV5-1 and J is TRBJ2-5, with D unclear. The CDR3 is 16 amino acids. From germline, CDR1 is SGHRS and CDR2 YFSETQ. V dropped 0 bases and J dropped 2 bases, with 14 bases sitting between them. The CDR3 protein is CASSLAGSRKQETQYF. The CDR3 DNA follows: TGCGCCAGCAGCTTGGCCGGCTCGAGAAAGCAAGAGACCCAGTACTTC.

The CDR3 region has the DNA TGTGCCAGCAGTGGGGGAACAGATACGCAGTATTTT. This gives the protein CASSGGTDTQYF. The genes are TRBV7-9 and TRBJ2-3; D may match TRBD1 or TRBD2 (5 bases each). CDR1 and CDR2 from the germline V gene are SEHNR and FQNEAQ (reference sequence). Trimming took 6 bases from V and 3 from J, leaving 7 bases between them. CDR3 length: 12 residues.

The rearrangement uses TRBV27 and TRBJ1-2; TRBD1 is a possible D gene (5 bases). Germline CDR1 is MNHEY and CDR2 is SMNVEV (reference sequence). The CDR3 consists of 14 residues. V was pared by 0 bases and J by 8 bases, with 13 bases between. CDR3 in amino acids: CASSLSGGAYGYTF. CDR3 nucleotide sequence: TGTGCCAGCAGTTTATCTGGAGGGGCGTACGGCTACACCTTC.

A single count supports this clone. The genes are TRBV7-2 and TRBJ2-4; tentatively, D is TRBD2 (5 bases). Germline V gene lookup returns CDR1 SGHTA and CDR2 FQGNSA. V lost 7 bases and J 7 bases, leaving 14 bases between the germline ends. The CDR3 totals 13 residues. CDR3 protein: CASTVGSSNIQYF. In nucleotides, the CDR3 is TGTGCCAGCACCGTTGGGAGTTCCAACATTCAGTACTTC.

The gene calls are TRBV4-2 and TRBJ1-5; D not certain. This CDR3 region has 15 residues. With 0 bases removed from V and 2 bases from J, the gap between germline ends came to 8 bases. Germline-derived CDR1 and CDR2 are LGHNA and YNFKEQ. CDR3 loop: CASSQEGGRNQPQHF. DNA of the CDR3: TGTGCCAGCAGCCAAGAAGGAGGACGCAATCAGCCCCAGCATTTT.

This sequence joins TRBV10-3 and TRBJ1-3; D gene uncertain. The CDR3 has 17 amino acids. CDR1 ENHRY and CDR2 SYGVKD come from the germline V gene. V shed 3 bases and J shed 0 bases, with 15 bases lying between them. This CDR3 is CAISDPMGEISGNTIYF. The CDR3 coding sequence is TGTGCCATCAGTGACCCCATGGGAGAGATCTCTGGAAACACCATATATTTT.

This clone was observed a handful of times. The CDR3: CASTAPVIPSYEQYF. CDR3 coding DNA: TGTGCCAGCACCGCTCCTGTTATCCCCTCCTACGAGCAGTACTTC. The chain employs TRBV5-8 and TRBJ2-7; unclear D gene. The CDR3 is made up of 15 amino acids. The germline V gene has CDR1 SGHTS and CDR2 YDEGEE. Trimming removed 6 bases at V and 0 bases at J, with 16 bases between.

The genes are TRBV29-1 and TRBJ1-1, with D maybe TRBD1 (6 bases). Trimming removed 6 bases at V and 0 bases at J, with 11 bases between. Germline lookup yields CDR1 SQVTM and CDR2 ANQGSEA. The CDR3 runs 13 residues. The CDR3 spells CSVHRALNTEAFF. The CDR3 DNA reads TGCAGCGTGCACAGGGCGCTGAACACTGAAGCTTTCTTT.

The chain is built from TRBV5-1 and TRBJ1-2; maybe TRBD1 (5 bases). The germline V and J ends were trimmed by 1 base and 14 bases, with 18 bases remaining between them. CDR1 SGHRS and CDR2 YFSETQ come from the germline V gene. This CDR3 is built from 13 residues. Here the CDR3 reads CASSLQGGRRVTF. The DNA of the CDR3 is TGCGCCAGCAGCTTGCAGGGAGGCCGGAGGGTTACCTTC.

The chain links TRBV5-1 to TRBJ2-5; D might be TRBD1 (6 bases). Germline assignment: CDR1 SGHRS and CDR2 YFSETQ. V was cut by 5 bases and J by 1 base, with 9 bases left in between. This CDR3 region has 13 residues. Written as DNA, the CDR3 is TGCGCCAGCAGAACGGACAGCCAAGAGACCCAGTACTTC. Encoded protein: CASRTDSQETQYF.

For the CDR3, the DNA is TGTGCCAGTAGTAACCGGGCCGGGACAGAAACCCTAAAGCACTATGGCTACACCTTC. It specifies CASSNRAGTETLKHYGYTF. The V gene is TRBV19, the J gene TRBJ1-2; 7 nucleotides match TRBD1. J lost 3 bases, V lost 4 bases, and 20 bases had no gene match. The CDR3 contains 19 residues. Germline CDR1 is LNHDA and CDR2 is SQIVND (reference sequence).

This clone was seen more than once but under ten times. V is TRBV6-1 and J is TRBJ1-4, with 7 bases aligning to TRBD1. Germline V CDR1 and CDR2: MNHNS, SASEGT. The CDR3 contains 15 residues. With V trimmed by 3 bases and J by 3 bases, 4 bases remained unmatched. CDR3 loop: CASSDRGFANEKLFF. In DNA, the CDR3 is TGTGCCAGCAGTGACAGGGGGTTCGCTAATGAAAAACTGTTTTTT.

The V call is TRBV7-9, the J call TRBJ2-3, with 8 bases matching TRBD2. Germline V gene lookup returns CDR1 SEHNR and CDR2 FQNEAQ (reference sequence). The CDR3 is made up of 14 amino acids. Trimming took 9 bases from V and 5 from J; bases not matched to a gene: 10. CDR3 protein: CASVPGLDGDTQYF. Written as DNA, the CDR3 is TGTGCCAGTGTACCGGGACTAGACGGAGATACGCAGTATTTT.

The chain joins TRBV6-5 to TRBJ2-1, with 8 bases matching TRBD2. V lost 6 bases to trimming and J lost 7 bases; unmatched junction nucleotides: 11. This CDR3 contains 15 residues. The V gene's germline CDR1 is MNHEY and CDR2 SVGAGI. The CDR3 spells CASRSTSAQGNEQFF. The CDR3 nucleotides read TGTGCCAGCAGATCGACTAGCGCCCAAGGGAATGAGCAGTTCTTC.

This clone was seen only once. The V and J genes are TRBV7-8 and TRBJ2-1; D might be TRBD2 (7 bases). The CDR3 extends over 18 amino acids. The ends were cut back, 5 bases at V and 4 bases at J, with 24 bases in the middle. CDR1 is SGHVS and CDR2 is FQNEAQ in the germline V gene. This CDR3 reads CASSPLGGGLSSYNEQFF. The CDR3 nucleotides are TGTGCCAGCAGCCCCCTAGGGGGGGGACTCTCATCTTACAATGAGCAGTTCTTC.

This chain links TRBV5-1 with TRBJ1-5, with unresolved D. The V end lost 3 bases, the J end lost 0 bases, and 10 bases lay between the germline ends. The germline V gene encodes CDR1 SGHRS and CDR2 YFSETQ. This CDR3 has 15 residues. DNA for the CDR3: TGCGCCAGCAGCTCCGAAGGTAATAGCAATCAGCCCCAGCATTTT. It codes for CASSSEGNSNQPQHF.